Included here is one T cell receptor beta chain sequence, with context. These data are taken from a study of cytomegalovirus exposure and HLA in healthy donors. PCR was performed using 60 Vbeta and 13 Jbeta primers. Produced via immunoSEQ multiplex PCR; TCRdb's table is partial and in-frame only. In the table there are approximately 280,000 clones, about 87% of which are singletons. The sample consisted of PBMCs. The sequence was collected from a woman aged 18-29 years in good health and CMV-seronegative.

The CDR3 spells CASSGTAAGNTIYF. DNA for the CDR3: TGTGCCAGCAGTGGGACAGCTGCAGGAAACACCATATATTTT. This chain joins TRBV2 and TRBJ1-3; D is perhaps TRBD1 (6 bases). Trimming stripped 4 bases from V and 4 bases from J, with 11 bases between. Germline-derived CDR1 and CDR2 are SNHLY and FYNNEI. This CDR3 has 14 amino acids.